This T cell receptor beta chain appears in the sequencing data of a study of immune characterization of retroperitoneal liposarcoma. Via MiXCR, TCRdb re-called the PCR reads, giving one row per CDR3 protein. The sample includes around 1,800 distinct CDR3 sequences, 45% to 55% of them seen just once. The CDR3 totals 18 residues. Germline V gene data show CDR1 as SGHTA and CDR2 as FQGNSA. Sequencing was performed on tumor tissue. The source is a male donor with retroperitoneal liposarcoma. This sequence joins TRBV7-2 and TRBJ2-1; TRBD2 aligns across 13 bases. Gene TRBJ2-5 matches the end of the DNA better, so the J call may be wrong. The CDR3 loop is CASMLGTSGIAGGETQYF. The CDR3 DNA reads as TGTGCCAGCATGCTCGGGACTAGCGGGATCGCGGGGGGGGAGACCCAGTACTTC.